The rows below give T cell receptor beta chains drawn from one sample of a study of T cells in Graves' hyperthyroidism and ophthalmopathy. TCRdb re-derived calls from the multiplex PCR reads in MiXCR, one entry per CDR3 protein. The sample carries about 560,000 distinct CDR3 sequences, over 15% recorded once. Sequencing was carried out using blood. The origin of the receptors is a woman between 18 and 30 years old with Graves' hyperthyroidism. CDR3s include the opening cysteine and the closing phenylalanine or tryptophan. D genes are given only for firm matches. The size entry is marked missing in some rows and otherwise reads once, few, many or a size class.

j_gene: TRBJ2-5
d_gene: .
v_gene: TRBV14
abundance: few
CDR3aa: CASSQVGSRETQYF
CDR3nt: TGTGCCAGCAGCCAAGTAGGGTCGAGGGAGACCCAGTACTTC

j_gene: TRBJ2-7
d_gene: TRBD2
v_gene: TRBV7-3
abundance: few
CDR3aa: CASSSEGLAGGEQYF
CDR3nt: TGTGCCAGCAGCTCGGAGGGACTAGCGGGTGGGGAGCAGTACTTC

j_gene: TRBJ1-1
d_gene: .
v_gene: TRBV13
abundance: many
CDR3aa: CASSLVGGLITEAFF
CDR3nt: TGTGCCAGCAGCCTCGTCGGGGGGCTGATCACTGAAGCTTTCTTT

j_gene: TRBJ2-1
d_gene: .
v_gene: TRBV12-5
abundance: .
CDR3aa: CASGLTNEQFF
CDR3nt: TGTGCTAGTGGTTTGACGAATGAGCAGTTCTTC

j_gene: TRBJ2-5
d_gene: .
v_gene: TRBV29-1
abundance: few
CDR3aa: CSVEVLGSGRGETQYF
CDR3nt: TGCAGCGTTGAAGTACTTGGGTCAGGGCGTGGAGAGACCCAGTACTTC

j_gene: TRBJ1-2
d_gene: .
v_gene: TRBV7-9
abundance: .
CDR3aa: CASSLEMGPANYGYTF
CDR3nt: TGTGCCAGCAGCTTAGAAATGGGGCCAGCTAACTATGGCTACACCTTC

j_gene: TRBJ1-2
d_gene: .
v_gene: TRBV27
abundance: many
CDR3aa: CASSFRENYGYTF
CDR3nt: TGTGCCAGCAGTTTTCGGGAGAACTATGGCTACACCTTC

j_gene: TRBJ2-7
d_gene: .
v_gene: TRBV6-6
abundance: many
CDR3aa: CASSYSVDELYEQYF
CDR3nt: TGTGCCAGCAGTTACTCCGTGGACGAACTATACGAGCAGTACTTC

j_gene: TRBJ2-1
d_gene: .
v_gene: TRBV25-1
abundance: few
CDR3aa: CASRGPGSRDTYNEQFF
CDR3nt: TGTGCCAGCAGGGGCCCCGGTTCGCGGGACACCTACAATGAGCAGTTCTTC

j_gene: TRBJ2-7
d_gene: TRBD2
v_gene: TRBV28
abundance: few
CDR3aa: CASTSLAGGGEEQYF
CDR3nt: TGTGCCAGCACCAGCCTAGCGGGAGGAGGTGAGGAGCAGTACTTC

j_gene: TRBJ1-5
d_gene: .
v_gene: TRBV12-3/TRBV12-4
abundance: many
CDR3aa: CASSLFRSTGDNQPQHF
CDR3nt: TGTGCCAGCAGTTTATTCCGGTCGACAGGCGATAATCAGCCCCAGCATTTT

j_gene: TRBJ2-7
d_gene: .
v_gene: TRBV4-3
abundance: .
CDR3aa: CASSQTLVGSYEQYF
CDR3nt: TGCGCCAGCAGCCAGACGCTTGTGGGGTCCTACGAGCAGTACTTC

j_gene: TRBJ2-7
d_gene: TRBD1
v_gene: TRBV7-9
abundance: few
CDR3aa: CASSLAPGTGVYEQYF
CDR3nt: TGTGCCAGCAGCTTAGCCCCCGGGACAGGGGTATACGAGCAGTACTTC

j_gene: TRBJ1-4
d_gene: .
v_gene: TRBV7-9
abundance: few
CDR3aa: CASSRPGASNEKLFF
CDR3nt: TGTGCCAGCAGTCGCCCAGGGGCCTCTAATGAAAAACTGTTTTTT

j_gene: TRBJ1-2
d_gene: .
v_gene: TRBV6-2/TRBV6-3
abundance: few
CDR3aa: CASSYSAGTEYGYTF
CDR3nt: TGTGCCAGCAGTTACTCGGCCGGGACGGAATATGGCTACACCTTC

j_gene: TRBJ2-1
d_gene: TRBD2
v_gene: TRBV19
abundance: few
CDR3aa: CASTPREGLAYNEQFF
CDR3nt: TGTGCCAGTACTCCACGGGAGGGATTAGCCTACAATGAGCAGTTCTTC

j_gene: TRBJ1-2
d_gene: .
v_gene: TRBV9
abundance: .
CDR3aa: CASSPQGRWGYTF
CDR3nt: TGTGCCAGCAGCCCTCAGGGCAGATGGGGCTACACCTTC

j_gene: TRBJ1-5
d_gene: .
v_gene: TRBV12-3/TRBV12-4
abundance: many
CDR3aa: CASSLRHSNQPQHF
CDR3nt: TGTGCCAGCAGTTTGAGGCACTCCAATCAGCCCCAGCATTTT

j_gene: TRBJ1-5
d_gene: TRBD1
v_gene: TRBV19
abundance: few
CDR3aa: CASSILGTVSNQPQHF
CDR3nt: TGTGCCAGTAGTATCCTCGGGACAGTGAGCAATCAGCCCCAGCATTTT

j_gene: TRBJ2-7
d_gene: TRBD1
v_gene: TRBV6-2/TRBV6-3
abundance: many
CDR3aa: CASSYSTGDRGIYEQYF
CDR3nt: TGTGCCAGCAGTTACTCGACAGGGGACAGGGGGATATACGAGCAGTACTTC

j_gene: TRBJ2-5
d_gene: TRBD2
v_gene: TRBV11-2
abundance: .
CDR3aa: CASLWGTSGGAHQETQYF
CDR3nt: TGTGCCAGCTTATGGGGGACTAGCGGGGGGGCCCATCAAGAGACCCAGTACTTC

j_gene: TRBJ1-6
d_gene: .
v_gene: TRBV12-3/TRBV12-4
abundance: .
CDR3aa: CASSIRGGYNSPLHF
CDR3nt: TGTGCCAGCAGTATTAGGGGTGGGTACAATTCACCCCTCCACTTT

j_gene: TRBJ2-2
d_gene: .
v_gene: TRBV5-6
abundance: .
CDR3aa: CASSNSAGIRGFTGELFF
CDR3nt: TGTGCCAGCAGCAATTCGGCGGGGATAAGAGGGTTCACCGGGGAGCTGTTTTTT

j_gene: TRBJ2-1
d_gene: TRBD1
v_gene: TRBV5-4
abundance: .
CDR3aa: CASAGGQGYEQFF
CDR3nt: TGTGCCAGCGCTGGAGGACAGGGCTACGAGCAGTTCTTC

j_gene: TRBJ1-5
d_gene: .
v_gene: TRBV15
abundance: few
CDR3aa: CATSARSGNQPQHF
CDR3nt: TGTGCCACCAGCGCCCGATCAGGGAATCAGCCCCAGCATTTT

j_gene: TRBJ2-2
d_gene: .
v_gene: TRBV13
abundance: few
CDR3aa: CASSSKGGADTGELFF
CDR3nt: TGTGCCAGCAGCTCTAAGGGGGGCGCCGACACCGGGGAGCTGTTTTTT

j_gene: TRBJ2-3
d_gene: TRBD2
v_gene: TRBV12-3/TRBV12-4
abundance: .
CDR3aa: CASSRSGRSDTQYF
CDR3nt: TGTGCCAGCAGTCGTAGCGGGAGATCAGATACGCAGTATTTT

j_gene: TRBJ1-1
d_gene: .
v_gene: TRBV5-8
abundance: .
CDR3aa: CASSLSMRQKNTEAFF
CDR3nt: TGTGCCAGCAGCTTGTCTATGCGGCAGAAGAACACTGAAGCTTTCTTT

j_gene: TRBJ2-1
d_gene: .
v_gene: TRBV18
abundance: many
CDR3aa: CASSPSVGDNEQFF
CDR3nt: TGTGCCAGCTCACCAAGCGTGGGGGACAATGAGCAGTTCTTC

j_gene: TRBJ2-5
d_gene: .
v_gene: TRBV24-1
abundance: few
CDR3aa: CATSEGGDQETQYF
CDR3nt: TGTGCCACCAGTGAAGGGGGGGACCAAGAGACCCAGTACTTC

j_gene: TRBJ2-7
d_gene: .
v_gene: TRBV20-1
abundance: few
CDR3aa: CSPRGAYEQYF
CDR3nt: TGCAGTCCTAGAGGAGCCTACGAGCAGTACTTC

j_gene: TRBJ2-7
d_gene: .
v_gene: TRBV28
abundance: many
CDR3aa: CASLSDSYEQYF
CDR3nt: TGTGCCAGCTTAAGCGACTCCTACGAGCAGTACTTC

j_gene: TRBJ2-7
d_gene: TRBD2
v_gene: TRBV5-1
abundance: few
CDR3aa: CASSPTRGLAGEQYF
CDR3nt: TGCGCCAGCAGCCCAACGCGGGGACTAGCGGGCGAGCAGTACTTC

j_gene: TRBJ2-7
d_gene: TRBD2
v_gene: TRBV3-1
abundance: many
CDR3aa: CASSPRSSGLYEQYF
CDR3nt: TGTGCCAGCAGCCCTCGATCTAGCGGGCTGTACGAGCAGTACTTC

j_gene: TRBJ2-3
d_gene: .
v_gene: TRBV2
abundance: many
CDR3aa: CAKQGQSTDTQYF
CDR3nt: TGTGCCAAGCAAGGACAGAGCACAGATACGCAGTATTTT

j_gene: TRBJ1-5
d_gene: .
v_gene: TRBV6-1
abundance: many
CDR3aa: CSSREGGALAQHF
CDR3nt: TGTTCCTCCAGGGAAGGGGGGGCACTGGCCCAGCATTTT

j_gene: TRBJ2-3
d_gene: .
v_gene: TRBV30
abundance: many
CDR3aa: CAWSAVSTDTQYF
CDR3nt: TGTGCCTGGAGTGCGGTCAGCACAGATACGCAGTATTTT

j_gene: TRBJ2-3
d_gene: .
v_gene: TRBV5-1
abundance: .
CDR3aa: CASSKGALPITDTQYF
CDR3nt: TGCGCCAGCAGCAAGGGAGCTCTACCGATTACAGATACGCAGTATTTT

j_gene: TRBJ2-7
d_gene: .
v_gene: TRBV5-6
abundance: .
CDR3aa: CASSIPRDGSYEQYF
CDR3nt: TGTGCCAGCAGCATCCCTAGGGATGGGTCCTACGAGCAGTACTTC

j_gene: TRBJ2-1
d_gene: TRBD2
v_gene: TRBV20-1
abundance: many
CDR3aa: CSAVHLAGRSNNEQFF
CDR3nt: TGCAGTGCCGTCCACCTAGCGGGAAGGTCGAACAATGAGCAGTTCTTC

j_gene: TRBJ1-6
d_gene: .
v_gene: TRBV25-1
abundance: few
CDR3aa: CASSECWEGETYNSPLHF
CDR3nt: TGTGCCAGCAGTGAATGTTGGGAGGGAGAGACCTATAATTCACCCCTCCACTTT

j_gene: TRBJ2-7
d_gene: .
v_gene: TRBV5-4
abundance: .
CDR3aa: CASSFGGVAYEQYF
CDR3nt: TGTGCCAGCAGCTTCGGGGGTGTAGCCTACGAGCAGTACTTC

j_gene: TRBJ2-1
d_gene: TRBD2
v_gene: TRBV20-1
abundance: many
CDR3aa: CSATSGGLYNEQFF
CDR3nt: TGCAGTGCGACCAGCGGGGGCCTATACAATGAGCAGTTCTTC

j_gene: TRBJ1-5
d_gene: TRBD1
v_gene: TRBV6-1
abundance: many
CDR3aa: CASSSGQKMTNQPQHF
CDR3nt: TGTGCCAGCAGTTCGGGACAGAAAATGACCAATCAGCCCCAGCATTTT

j_gene: TRBJ2-5
d_gene: .
v_gene: TRBV2
abundance: many
CDR3aa: CASSGEETQYF
CDR3nt: TGTGCCAGCAGTGGAGAAGAGACCCAGTACTTC

j_gene: TRBJ2-1
d_gene: TRBD1
v_gene: TRBV7-2
abundance: once
CDR3aa: CASSTGQGPYNEQFF
CDR3nt: TGTGCCAGCAGTACTGGACAGGGGCCCTACAATGAGCAGTTCTTC

j_gene: TRBJ1-2
d_gene: .
v_gene: TRBV9
abundance: .
CDR3aa: CASSSGMYNGYTF
CDR3nt: TGTGCCAGCAGCTCAGGGATGTACAATGGCTACACCTTC